This TCR beta chain is drawn from a study of T cells after yellow fever vaccination. The CDR3 totals 19 residues. V lost 0 bases and J lost 0, with 19 bases in between. Looked up from germline, CDR1 is SGHRS and CDR2 is YFSETQ. TCRdb passed the 5' RACE reads through MiXCR, listing each CDR3 protein once. The data contain around 340,000 distinct CDR3 sequences, over 8% of them singletons. This clonotype was seen ten or more times. This receptor was obtained from a man between 18 and 35 years old who received the YFV17D yellow fever vaccine. The sequencing used PBMCs, collected on the day of the first yellow fever vaccination. The chain is built from TRBV5-1 and TRBJ2-4; D call uncertain. CDR3 DNA sequence: TGCGCCAGCAGCTTGGGAGCTAGTCCATCTATATTAGCCAAAAACATTCAGTACTTC. Protein: CASSLGASPSILAKNIQYF.